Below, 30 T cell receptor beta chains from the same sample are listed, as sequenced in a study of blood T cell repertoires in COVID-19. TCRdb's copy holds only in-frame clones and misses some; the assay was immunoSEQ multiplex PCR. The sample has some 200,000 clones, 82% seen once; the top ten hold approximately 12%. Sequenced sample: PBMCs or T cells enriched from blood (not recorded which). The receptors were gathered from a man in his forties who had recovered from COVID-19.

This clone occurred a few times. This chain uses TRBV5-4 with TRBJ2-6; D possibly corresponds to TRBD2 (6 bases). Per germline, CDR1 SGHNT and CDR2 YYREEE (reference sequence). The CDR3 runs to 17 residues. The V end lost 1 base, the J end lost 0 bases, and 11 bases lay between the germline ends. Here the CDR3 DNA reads TGTGCCAGCAGCTTGCGGGACTCGAGCTCTGGGGCCAACGTCCTGACTTTC. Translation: CASSLRDSSSGANVLTF.

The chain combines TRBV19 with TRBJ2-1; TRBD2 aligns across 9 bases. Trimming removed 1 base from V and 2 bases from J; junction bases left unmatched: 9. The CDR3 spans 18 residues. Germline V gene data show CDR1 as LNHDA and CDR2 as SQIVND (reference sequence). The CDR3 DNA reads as TGTGCCAGTAGTATAGGGCCCAGCGGGAGGCCTCCCTACAATGAGCAGTTCTTC. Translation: CASSIGPSGRPPYNEQFF.

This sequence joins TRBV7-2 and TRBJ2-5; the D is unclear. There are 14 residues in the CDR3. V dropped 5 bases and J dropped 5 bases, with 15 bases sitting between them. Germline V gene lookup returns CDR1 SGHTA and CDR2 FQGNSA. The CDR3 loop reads CASSPQISGETQYF. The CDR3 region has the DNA TGTGCCAGCAGCCCCCAGATCTCTGGTGAGACCCAGTACTTC.

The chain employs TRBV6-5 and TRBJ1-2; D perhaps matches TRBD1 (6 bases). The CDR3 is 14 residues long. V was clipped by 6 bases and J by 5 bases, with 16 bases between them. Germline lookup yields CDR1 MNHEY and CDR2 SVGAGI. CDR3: CASRAPGQPYGYTF. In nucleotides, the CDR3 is TGTGCCAGCAGAGCTCCGGGACAACCTTATGGCTACACCTTC.

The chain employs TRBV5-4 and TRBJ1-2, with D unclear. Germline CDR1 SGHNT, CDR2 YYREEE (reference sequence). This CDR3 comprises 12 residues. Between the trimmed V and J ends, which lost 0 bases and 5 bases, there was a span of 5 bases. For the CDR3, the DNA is TGTGCCAGCAGCTTGGCCGGGTATGGCTACACCTTC. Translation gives CASSLAGYGYTF.

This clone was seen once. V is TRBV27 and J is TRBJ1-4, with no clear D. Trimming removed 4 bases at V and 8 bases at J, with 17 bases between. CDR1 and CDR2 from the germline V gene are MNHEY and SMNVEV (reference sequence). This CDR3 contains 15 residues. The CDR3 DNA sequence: TGTGCCAGCAGTTCCCCCGGAGGGAGGTGGGAAAAACTGTTTTTT. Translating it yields CASSSPGGRWEKLFF.

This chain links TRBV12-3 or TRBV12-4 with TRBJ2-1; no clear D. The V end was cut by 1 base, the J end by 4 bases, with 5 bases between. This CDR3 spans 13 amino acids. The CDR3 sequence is CASSLDRYNEQFF. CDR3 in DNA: TGTGCCAGCAGTTTAGATAGATACAATGAGCAGTTCTTC.

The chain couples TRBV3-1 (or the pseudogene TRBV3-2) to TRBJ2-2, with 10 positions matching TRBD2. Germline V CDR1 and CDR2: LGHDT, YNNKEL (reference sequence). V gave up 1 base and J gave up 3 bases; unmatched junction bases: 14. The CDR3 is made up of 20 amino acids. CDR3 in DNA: TGTGCCAGCAGCCAAGTAATAGCGGGAGGTTCTGACCTGGACACCGGGGAGCTGTTTTTT. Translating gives CASSQVIAGGSDLDTGELFF.

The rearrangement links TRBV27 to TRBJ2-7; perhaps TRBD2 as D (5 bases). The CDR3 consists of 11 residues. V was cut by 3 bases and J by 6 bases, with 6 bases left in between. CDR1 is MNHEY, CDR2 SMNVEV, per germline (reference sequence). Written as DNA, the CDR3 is TGTGCCAGCAGTTTCCGGGGCGAGCAGTACGTC. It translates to CASSFRGEQYV.

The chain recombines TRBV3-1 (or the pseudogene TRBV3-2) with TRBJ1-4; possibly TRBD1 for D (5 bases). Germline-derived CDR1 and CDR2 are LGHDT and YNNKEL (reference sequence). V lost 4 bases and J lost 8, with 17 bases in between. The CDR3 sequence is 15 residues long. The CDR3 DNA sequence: TGTGCCAGCAGCCTCCTCGGAGGGGTTGGAGAAAAACTGTTTTTT. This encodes CASSLLGGVGEKLFF.

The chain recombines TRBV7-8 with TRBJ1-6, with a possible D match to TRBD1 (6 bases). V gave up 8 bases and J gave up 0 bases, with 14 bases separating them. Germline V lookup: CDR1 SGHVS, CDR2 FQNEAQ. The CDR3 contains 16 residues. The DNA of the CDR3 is TGTGCCAGCTCTCAACAGGGTTACTCCTATAATTCACCCCTCCACTTT. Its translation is CASSQQGYSYNSPLHF.

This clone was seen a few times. CDR3 DNA: TGTGCCAGCAGCCCTGATACTCGGGGGGGAAACACTGAAGCTTTCTTT. This sequence encodes CASSPDTRGGNTEAFF. The chain carries TRBV4-2 and TRBJ1-1, with a weak D call TRBD1 (5 bases). The germline V gene has CDR1 LGHNA and CDR2 YNFKEQ. Trimming took off 4 bases at V and 2 bases at J, with 17 bases between the two ends. The CDR3 length is 16 residues.

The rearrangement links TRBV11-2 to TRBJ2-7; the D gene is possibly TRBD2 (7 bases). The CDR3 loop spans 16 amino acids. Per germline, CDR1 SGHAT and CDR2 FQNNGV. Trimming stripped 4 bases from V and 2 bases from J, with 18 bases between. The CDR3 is CASSSRGGVGAYEQYF. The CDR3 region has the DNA TGTGCCAGCAGCTCTAGAGGGGGGGTAGGGGCCTACGAGCAGTACTTC.

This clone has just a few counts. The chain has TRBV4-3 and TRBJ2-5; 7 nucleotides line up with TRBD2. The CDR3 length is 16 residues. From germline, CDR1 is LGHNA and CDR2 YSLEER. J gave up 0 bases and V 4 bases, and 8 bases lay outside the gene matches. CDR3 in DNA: TGCGCCAGCAGCCGGGGCGGGACTAAGTACCAAGAGACCCAGTACTTC. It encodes CASSRGGTKYQETQYF.

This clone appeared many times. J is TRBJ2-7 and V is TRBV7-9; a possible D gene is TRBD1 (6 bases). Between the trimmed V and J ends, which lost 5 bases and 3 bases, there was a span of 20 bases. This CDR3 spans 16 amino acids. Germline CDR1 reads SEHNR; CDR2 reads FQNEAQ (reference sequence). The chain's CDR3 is CASSLIEGVLGYEQYF. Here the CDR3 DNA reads TGTGCCAGCAGCCTAATAGAGGGGGTTTTGGGCTACGAGCAGTACTTC.

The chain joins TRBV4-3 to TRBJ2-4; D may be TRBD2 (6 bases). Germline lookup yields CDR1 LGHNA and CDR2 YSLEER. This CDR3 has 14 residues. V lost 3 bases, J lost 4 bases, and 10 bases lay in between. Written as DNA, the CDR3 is TGCGCCAGCAGCCAGTCAGGGAGGAAAAACATTCAGTACTTC. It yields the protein CASSQSGRKNIQYF.

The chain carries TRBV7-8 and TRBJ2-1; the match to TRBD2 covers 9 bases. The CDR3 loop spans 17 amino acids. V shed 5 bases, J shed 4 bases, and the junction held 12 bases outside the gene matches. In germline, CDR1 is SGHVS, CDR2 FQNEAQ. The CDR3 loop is CASSKTSGAALYNEQFF. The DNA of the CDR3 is TGTGCCAGCAGCAAGACTAGCGGAGCGGCACTATACAATGAGCAGTTCTTC. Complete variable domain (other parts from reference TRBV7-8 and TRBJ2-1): GAGVSQSPRYKVAKRGQDVALRCDPISGHVSLFWYQQALGQGPEFLTYFQNEAQLDKSGLPSDRFFAERPEGSVSTLKIQRTQQEDSAVYLCASSKTSGAALYNEQFFGPGTRLTVL.

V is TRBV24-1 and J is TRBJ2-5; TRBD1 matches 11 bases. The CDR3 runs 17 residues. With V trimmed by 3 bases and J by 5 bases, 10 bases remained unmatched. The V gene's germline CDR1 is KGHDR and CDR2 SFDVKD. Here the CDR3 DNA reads TGTGCCACCAGTGATCGCGGACAGGGGGCTTTCCAGGAGACCCAGTACTTC. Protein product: CATSDRGQGAFQETQYF.

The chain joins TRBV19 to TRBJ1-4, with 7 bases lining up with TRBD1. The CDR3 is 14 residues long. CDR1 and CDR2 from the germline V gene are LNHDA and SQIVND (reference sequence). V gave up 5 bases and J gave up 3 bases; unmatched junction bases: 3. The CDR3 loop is CASSRTGSNEKLFF. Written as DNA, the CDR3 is TGTGCCAGTAGTCGGACAGGTTCTAATGAAAAACTGTTTTTT.

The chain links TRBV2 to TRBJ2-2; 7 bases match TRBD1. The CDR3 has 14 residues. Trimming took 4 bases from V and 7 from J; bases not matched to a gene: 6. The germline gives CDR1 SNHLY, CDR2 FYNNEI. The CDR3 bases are TGTGCCAGCAGTGGACAGGGTGTAAGCGGGGAGCTGTTTTTT. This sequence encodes CASSGQGVSGELFF.

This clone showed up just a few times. The CDR3, as DNA: TGTGCCAGCAGCCGGGACACCCTTACAGATACGCAGTATTTT. It codes for CASSRDTLTDTQYF. V gene TRBV7-8 combines with J gene TRBJ2-3; TRBD1 is a possible D gene (6 bases). There are 14 residues in the CDR3. Trimming cost V 5 bases and J 3 bases, with 12 bases left between them. Germline lookup yields CDR1 SGHVS and CDR2 FQNEAQ.

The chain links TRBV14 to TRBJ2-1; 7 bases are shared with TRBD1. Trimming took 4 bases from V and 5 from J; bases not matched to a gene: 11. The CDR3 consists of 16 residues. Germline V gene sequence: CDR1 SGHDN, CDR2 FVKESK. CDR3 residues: CASSRNRGLRNNEQFF. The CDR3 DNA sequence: TGTGCCAGCAGCCGGAACAGGGGCCTTAGGAACAATGAGCAGTTCTTC. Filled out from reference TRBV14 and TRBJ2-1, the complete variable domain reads EAGVTQFPSHSVIEKGQTVTLRCDPISGHDNLYWYRRVMGKEIKFLLHFVKESKQDESGMPNNRFLAERTGGTYSTLKVQPAELEDSGVYFCASSRNRGLRNNEQFFGPGTRLTVL.

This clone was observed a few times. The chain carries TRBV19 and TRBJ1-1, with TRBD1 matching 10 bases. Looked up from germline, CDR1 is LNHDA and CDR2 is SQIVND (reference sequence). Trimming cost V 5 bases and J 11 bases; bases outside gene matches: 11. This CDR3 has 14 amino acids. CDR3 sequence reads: CASSDRDRGSRAFF. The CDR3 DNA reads TGTGCCAGTAGTGACCGGGACAGGGGAAGTCGGGCTTTCTTT.

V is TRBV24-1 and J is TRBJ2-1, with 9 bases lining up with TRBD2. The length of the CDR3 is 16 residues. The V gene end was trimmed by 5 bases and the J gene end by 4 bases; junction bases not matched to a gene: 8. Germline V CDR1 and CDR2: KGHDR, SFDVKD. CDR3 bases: TGTGCCACCAGTGGGGCTAGCGGGACCCTATACAATGAGCAGTTCTTC. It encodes CATSGASGTLYNEQFF.

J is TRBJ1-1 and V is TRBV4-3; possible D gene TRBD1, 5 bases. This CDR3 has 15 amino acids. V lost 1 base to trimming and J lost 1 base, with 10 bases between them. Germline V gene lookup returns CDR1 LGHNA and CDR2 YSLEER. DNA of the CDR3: TGCGCCAGCAGCCAAGCCGGACACCCGAACACTGAAGCTTTCTTT. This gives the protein CASSQAGHPNTEAFF.

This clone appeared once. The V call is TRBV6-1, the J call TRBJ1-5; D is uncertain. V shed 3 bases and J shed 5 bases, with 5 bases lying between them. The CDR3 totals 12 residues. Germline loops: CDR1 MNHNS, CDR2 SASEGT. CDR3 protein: CASSDWHQPQHF. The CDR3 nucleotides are TGTGCCAGCAGTGATTGGCATCAGCCCCAGCATTTT.

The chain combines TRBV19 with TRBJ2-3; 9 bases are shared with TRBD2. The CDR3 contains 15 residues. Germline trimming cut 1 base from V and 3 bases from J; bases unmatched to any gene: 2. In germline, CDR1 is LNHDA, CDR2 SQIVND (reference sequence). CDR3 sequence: CASSIGTSATDTQYF. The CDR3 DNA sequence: TGTGCCAGTAGTATAGGGACTAGCGCTACAGATACGCAGTATTTT.

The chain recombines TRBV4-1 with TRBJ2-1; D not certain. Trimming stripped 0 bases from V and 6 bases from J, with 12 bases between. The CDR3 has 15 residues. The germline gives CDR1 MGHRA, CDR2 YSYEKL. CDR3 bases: TGCGCCAGCAGCCAAGAGGCGGTCATAGTCAATGAGCAGTTCTTC. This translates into CASSQEAVIVNEQFF.

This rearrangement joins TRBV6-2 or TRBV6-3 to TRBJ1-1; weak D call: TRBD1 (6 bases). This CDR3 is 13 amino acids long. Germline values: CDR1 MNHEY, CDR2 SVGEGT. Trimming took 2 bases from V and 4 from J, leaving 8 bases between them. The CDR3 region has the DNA TGTGCCAGCAGTTACAGGGGGATCACTGAAGCTTTCTTT. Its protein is CASSYRGITEAFF.

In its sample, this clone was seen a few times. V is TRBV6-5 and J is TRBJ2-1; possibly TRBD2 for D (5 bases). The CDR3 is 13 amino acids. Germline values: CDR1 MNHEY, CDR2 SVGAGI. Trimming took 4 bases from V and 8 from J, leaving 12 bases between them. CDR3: CASSLPFGDEQFF. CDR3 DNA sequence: TGTGCCAGCAGTTTGCCTTTCGGGGATGAGCAGTTCTTC.